This TCR beta chain was found in a study of T cells after yellow fever vaccination. About the study: The SMART-Seq v4 Ultra Low Input method served to prepare the low-cell-number fractions.

This CDR3 is 17 amino acids long. V trimming: 4 bases; J trimming: 2 bases; junction bases outside the gene matches: 11. The germline V gene encodes CDR1 MNHEY and CDR2 SVGEGT. They built TCR cDNA with 5'RACE template switching, a step that put in a universal primer site and UMIs. One entry per CDR3 protein, called by TCRdb with MiXCR from the 5' RACE reads. The table lists fewer than 350,000 distinct CDR3 sequences, approximately 4.3% of them singletons. This clonotype was detected ten times or more. The sequence was obtained from a man younger than 35 who received the YFV17D yellow fever vaccine. The source material was PBMCs, sampled 15 days after the yellow fever booster vaccination. The rearrangement links TRBV6-2 or TRBV6-3 to TRBJ2-5, with 9 bases matching TRBD2. CDR3 residues: CASSSRRKRGAQETQYF. The CDR3 bases are TGTGCCAGCAGTTCCCGAAGGAAGCGGGGGGCTCAAGAGACCCAGTACTTC.